This T cell receptor (beta chain) emerged from a study of shared clonotypes between healthy human individuals. Turning to the study itself: For every donor, three CD4 naive, three CD4 memory, two CD8 naive and one CD8 memory plates were used.

CD8 cells regarded as naive lacked CD45RO, were positively chosen for CCR7, and omitted terminally differentiated effector memory CD45RA+ cells. The donor population consisted of healthy HIV-negative adults with no recent acute infections or vaccinations. Sequencing was performed with immunoSEQ multiplex PCR; in TCRdb, only in-frame clones are kept and a portion is missing. This table holds hundreds of thousands of clones, roughly 98% found once. The CDR3 sequence is 17 residues long. V shed 6 bases, J shed 0 bases, and the junction held 12 bases outside the gene matches. Per germline, CDR1 MNHEY and CDR2 SMNVEV (reference sequence).

The sample comprised naive CD8+ T cells sorted from blood. The source is a man younger than 45 in good health. The rearrangement uses TRBV27 and TRBJ2-3, with 7 bases fitting TRBD1. As DNA, the CDR3 is TGTGCCAGCAGCGGGACAGAGATAATAACTAGCACAGATACGCAGTATTTT. Amino acid sequence: CASSGTEIITSTDTQYF.